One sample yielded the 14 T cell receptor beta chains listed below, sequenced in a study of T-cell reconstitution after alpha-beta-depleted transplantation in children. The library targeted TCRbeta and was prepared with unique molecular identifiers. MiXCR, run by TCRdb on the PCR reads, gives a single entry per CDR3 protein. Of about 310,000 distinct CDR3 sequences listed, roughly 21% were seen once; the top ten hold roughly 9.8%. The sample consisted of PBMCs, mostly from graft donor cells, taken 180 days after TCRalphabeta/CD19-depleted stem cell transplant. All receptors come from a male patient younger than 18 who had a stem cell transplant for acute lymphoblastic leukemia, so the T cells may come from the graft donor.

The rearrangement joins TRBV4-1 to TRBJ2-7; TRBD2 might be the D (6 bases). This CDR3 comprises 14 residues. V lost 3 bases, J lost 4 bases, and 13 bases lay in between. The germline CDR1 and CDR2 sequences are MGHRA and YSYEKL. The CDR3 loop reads CASSHQRDFYEQYF. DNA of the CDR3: TGCGCCAGCAGCCACCAGAGGGACTTTTACGAGCAGTACTTC.

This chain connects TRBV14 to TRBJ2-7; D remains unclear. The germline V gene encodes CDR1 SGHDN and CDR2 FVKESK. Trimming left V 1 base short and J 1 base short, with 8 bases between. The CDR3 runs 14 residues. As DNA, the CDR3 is TGTGCCAGCAGCCAAGGTTTCCTTTCCTACGAGCAGTACTTC. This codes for CASSQGFLSYEQYF. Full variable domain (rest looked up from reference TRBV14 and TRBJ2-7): EAGVTQFPSHSVIEKGQTVTLRCDPISGHDNLYWYRRVMGKEIKFLLHFVKESKQDESGMPNNRFLAERTGGTYSTLKVQPAELEDSGVYFCASSQGFLSYEQYFGPGTRLTVT.

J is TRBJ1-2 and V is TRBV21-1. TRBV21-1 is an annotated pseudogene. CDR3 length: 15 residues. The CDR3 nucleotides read TGTGCCAGTAGCGATACATCCGGGCCCTGCTATGGCTACACCTTC. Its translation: CASSDTSGPCYGYTF.

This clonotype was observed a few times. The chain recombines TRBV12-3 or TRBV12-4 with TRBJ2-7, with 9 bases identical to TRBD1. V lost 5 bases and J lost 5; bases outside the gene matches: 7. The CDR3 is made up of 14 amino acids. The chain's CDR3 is CASSRHRGLDEQYF. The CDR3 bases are TGTGCCAGCAGTCGCCACAGGGGGCTGGACGAGCAGTACTTC.

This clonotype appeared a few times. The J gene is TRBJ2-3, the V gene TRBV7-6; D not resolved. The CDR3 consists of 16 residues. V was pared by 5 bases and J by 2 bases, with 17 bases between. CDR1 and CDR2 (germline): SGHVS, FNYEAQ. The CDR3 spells CASSPYLLEPTDTQYF. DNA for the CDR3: TGTGCCAGCAGCCCTTATCTACTCGAACCCACAGATACGCAGTATTTT.

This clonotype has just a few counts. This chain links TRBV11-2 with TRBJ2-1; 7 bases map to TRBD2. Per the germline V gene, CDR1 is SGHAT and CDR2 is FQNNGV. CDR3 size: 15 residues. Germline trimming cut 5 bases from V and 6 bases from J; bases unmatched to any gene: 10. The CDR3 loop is CASSPSGMSGNEQFF. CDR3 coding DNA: TGTGCCAGCAGCCCCAGCGGGATGTCGGGCAATGAGCAGTTCTTC.

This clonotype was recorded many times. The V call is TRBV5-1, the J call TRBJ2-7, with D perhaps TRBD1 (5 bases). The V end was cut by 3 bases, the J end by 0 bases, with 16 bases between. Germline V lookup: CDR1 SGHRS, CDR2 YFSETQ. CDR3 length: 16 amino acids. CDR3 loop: CASSSLQTVSSYEQYF. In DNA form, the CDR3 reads TGCGCCAGCAGCTCCCTTCAGACAGTGAGCTCCTACGAGCAGTACTTC.

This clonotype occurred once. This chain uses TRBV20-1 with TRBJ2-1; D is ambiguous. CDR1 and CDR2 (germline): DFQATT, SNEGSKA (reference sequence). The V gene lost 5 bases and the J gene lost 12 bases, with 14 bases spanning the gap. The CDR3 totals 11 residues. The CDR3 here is CSAVPWSGQFF. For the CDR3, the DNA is TGCAGTGCTGTTCCCTGGTCAGGGCAGTTCTTC.

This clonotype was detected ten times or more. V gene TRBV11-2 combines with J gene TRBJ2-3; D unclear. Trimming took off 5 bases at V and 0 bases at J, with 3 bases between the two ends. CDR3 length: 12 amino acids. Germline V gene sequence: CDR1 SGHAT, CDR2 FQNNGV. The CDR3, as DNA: TGTGCCAGCAGCCAGAGCACAGATACGCAGTATTTT. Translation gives CASSQSTDTQYF. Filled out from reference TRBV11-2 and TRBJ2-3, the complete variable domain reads EAGVAQSPRYKIIEKRQSVAFWCNPISGHATLYWYQQILGQGPKLLIQFQNNGVVDDSQLPKDRFSAERLKGVDSTLKIQPAKLEDSAVYLCASSQSTDTQYFGPGTRLTVL.

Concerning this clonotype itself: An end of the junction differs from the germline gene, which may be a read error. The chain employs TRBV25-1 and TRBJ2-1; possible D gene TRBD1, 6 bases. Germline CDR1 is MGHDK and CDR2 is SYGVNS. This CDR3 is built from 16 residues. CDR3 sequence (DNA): TGTGCCAGCAGTGAATCAAGACAGGCCCTCTACAATGAGCAGCTCTTC. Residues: CASSESRQALYNEQLF.

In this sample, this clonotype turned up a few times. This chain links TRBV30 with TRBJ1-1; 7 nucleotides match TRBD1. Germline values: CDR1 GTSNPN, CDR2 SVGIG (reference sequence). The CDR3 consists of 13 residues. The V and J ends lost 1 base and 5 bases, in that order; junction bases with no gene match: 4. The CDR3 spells CAWSEQGQTEAFF. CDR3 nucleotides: TGTGCCTGGAGTGAGCAGGGACAGACTGAAGCTTTCTTT.

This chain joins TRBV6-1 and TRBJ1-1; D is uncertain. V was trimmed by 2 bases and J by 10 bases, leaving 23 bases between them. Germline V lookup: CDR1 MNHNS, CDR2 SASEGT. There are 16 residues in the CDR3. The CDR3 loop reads CASSELGVDSRRGAFF. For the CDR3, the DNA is TGTGCCAGCAGTGAATTGGGCGTGGACTCCCGTCGAGGAGCTTTCTTT.

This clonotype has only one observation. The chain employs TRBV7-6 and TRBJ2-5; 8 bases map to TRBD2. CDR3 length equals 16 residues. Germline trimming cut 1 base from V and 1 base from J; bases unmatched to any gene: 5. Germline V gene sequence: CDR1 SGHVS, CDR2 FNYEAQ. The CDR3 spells CASSLGSGGIQETQYF. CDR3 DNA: TGTGCCAGCAGCTTAGGTTCGGGAGGGATCCAAGAGACCCAGTACTTC.

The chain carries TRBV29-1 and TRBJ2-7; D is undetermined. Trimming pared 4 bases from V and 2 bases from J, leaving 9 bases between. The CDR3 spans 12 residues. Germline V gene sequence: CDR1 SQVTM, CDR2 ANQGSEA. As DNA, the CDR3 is TGCAGCGTTGCAGTAACCCCCTACGAGCAGTACTTC. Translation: CSVAVTPYEQYF.